A selection of T cell receptor beta chains follows, all from one sample in a study of multiple sclerosis patients with progressive multifocal leukoencephalopathy. This table comes from immunoSEQ multiplex PCR, and its TCRdb copy is limited to in-frame clones, with some not included. There are some 31,000 clones in the sample; 75% to 90% occur only once, and around 1.5% lies in the top ten. The source material was PBMCs. These TCRs come from a human donor with multiple sclerosis. Both conserved end residues are part of each CDR3. D genes are given only for firm matches. Clone size is given for some rows only: seen once, a few or many times, or a class if the clone is expanded.

v_gene	j_gene	d_gene	abundance	CDR3aa	CDR3nt
TRBV18	TRBJ2-5	.	.	CASSPPSGEETQYF	TGTGCCAGCTCACCACCGTCAGGGGAAGAGACCCAGTACTTC
TRBV27	TRBJ2-2	.	once	CASSSNGADYTGELFF	TGTGCCAGCAGCTCAAATGGGGCAGACTACACCGGGGAGCTGTTTTTT
TRBV27	TRBJ2-7	TRBD1	.	CASGSRGYEQYF	TGTGCCAGCGGATCCAGGGGGTACGAGCAGTACTTC
TRBV13	TRBJ2-3	TRBD2	.	CASSLGGGAGTQSYTDTQYF	TGTGCCAGCAGCTTAGGCGGAGGAGCGGGGACGCAGAGTTACACAGATACGCAGTATTTT
TRBV7-2	TRBJ2-7	.	.	CASSLEWGEQYF	TGTGCCAGCAGCTTAGAGTGGGGCGAGCAGTACTTC
TRBV28	TRBJ2-3	.	once	CARKYTGHPRGRYF	TGTGCCAGGAAATATACTGGACACCCCCGAGGGAGGTATTTT
TRBV28	TRBJ2-3	TRBD1	.	CASRTDRVVTDTQYF	TGTGCCAGCAGGACCGACAGGGTGGTAACAGATACGCAGTATTTT
TRBV6-5	TRBJ1-5	.	.	CASSLTFGDQPQHF	TGTGCCAGCAGTCTTACGTTCGGGGATCAGCCCCAGCATTTT
TRBV12-5	TRBJ1-3	.	.	CASGLTPPPGPGNTIYF	TGTGCTAGTGGTTTGACCCCTCCCCCGGGTCCCGGAAACACCATATATTTT
TRBV9	TRBJ2-1	.	.	CASSSDSPSSYNEQFF	TGTGCCAGCAGCTCTGATTCGCCCAGCTCCTACAATGAGCAGTTCTTC
TRBV2	TRBJ1-1	TRBD1	.	CASTVYRGEAFF	TGTGCCAGCACGGTATACAGGGGAGAAGCTTTCTTT
TRBV29-1	TRBJ2-7	.	.	CSVEGGLAGYEQYF	TGCAGCGTTGAAGGGGGTCTAGCTGGCTACGAGCAGTACTTC
TRBV28	TRBJ2-1	TRBD2	.	CASSLSGLGIGEQFF	TGTGCCAGCAGTTTATCAGGACTAGGTATAGGTGAGCAGTTCTTC
TRBV7-8	TRBJ2-7	TRBD1	.	CASSTTDRSVYEQYF	TGTGCCAGCAGCACGACGGACAGGTCTGTCTACGAGCAGTACTTC
TRBV5-4	TRBJ2-2	.	.	CASSLGGRGHTGELFF	TGTGCCAGCAGCTTGGGTGGCCGGGGGCATACCGGGGAGCTGTTTTTT
TRBV9	TRBJ1-4	TRBD1	.	CASSVGGGDEKLFF	TGTGCCAGCAGCGTAGGAGGGGGCGATGAAAAACTGTTTTTT
TRBV19	TRBJ2-7	TRBD1	.	CASSIGGQSSYEQYF	TGTGCCAGTAGTATAGGGGGACAGAGCTCCTACGAGCAGTACTTC
TRBV5-4	TRBJ2-7	TRBD2	.	CASSIRTSGSLYEQYF	TGTGCCAGCAGCATACGGACTAGCGGGAGTCTCTACGAGCAGTACTTC
TRBV30	TRBJ1-1	.	.	CAWSAGWETEAFF	TGTGCCTGGAGTGCAGGGTGGGAGACTGAAGCTTTCTTT
TRBV5-5	TRBJ2-7	TRBD2	.	CASSLGVTSEYEQYF	TGTGCCAGCAGCTTGGGGGTGACTAGCGAGTACGAGCAGTACTTC
TRBV5-4	TRBJ2-7	TRBD1	few	CASSEQGAGLGQYF	TGTGCCAGCAGCGAACAGGGGGCTGGGTTGGGGCAGTACTTC
TRBV5-1	TRBJ2-2	.	.	CASSLALDTGELFF	TGCGCCAGCAGCTTGGCCTTGGACACCGGGGAGCTGTTTTTT
TRBV5-4	TRBJ2-1	TRBD2	once	CASRARTSGSNEQFF	TGTGCCAGCAGGGCCAGGACTAGCGGATCAAATGAGCAGTTCTTC
TRBV2	TRBJ2-7	.	few	CASSAPYEQYF	TGTGCCAGCAGTGCACCCTACGAGCAGTACTTC
TRBV5-1	TRBJ2-2	.	.	CASSSTTVGTNTGELFF	TGCGCCAGCAGCTCGACGACAGTTGGAACGAACACCGGGGAGCTGTTTTTT
TRBV4-3	TRBJ2-7	.	once	CASSQDWPDLYEQYF	TGCGCCAGCAGCCAAGATTGGCCGGACCTCTACGAGCAGTACTTC
TRBV18	TRBJ1-1	TRBD1	.	CASSPRGQGFEAFF	TGTGCCAGCTCACCACGAGGACAGGGCTTCGAAGCTTTCTTT
TRBV20-1	TRBJ2-7	TRBD2	few	CSARGGGQQYF	TGCAGTGCTAGAGGGGGGGGACAGCAGTACTTC
TRBV25-1	TRBJ1-2	.	.	CASSEKWNGYTF	TGTGCCAGCAGTGAGAAGTGGAATGGCTACACCTTC
TRBV27	TRBJ1-2	.	.	CASSGTNYGYTF	TGTGCCAGCTCCGGGACAAACTATGGCTACACCTTC
TRBV25-1	TRBJ2-3	.	.	CAGRALVDTQYF	TGTGCCGGGCGGGCGTTGGTCGATACGCAGTATTTT
TRBV2	TRBJ1-6	TRBD1	.	CASRRGGQSNSPLHF	TGTGCCAGCAGAAGGGGGGGACAGTCTAATTCACCCCTCCACTTT
TRBV12-5	TRBJ2-7	TRBD1	.	CASGTSRQGADEQYF	TGTGCTAGTGGTACCTCACGACAGGGGGCCGACGAGCAGTACTTC
TRBV28	TRBJ1-3	TRBD1	few	CASSTAIPGQGGNTIYF	TGTGCCAGCAGTACAGCCATCCCGGGACAGGGAGGAAACACCATATATTTT
TRBV9	TRBJ2-2	.	once	CASSVEDTGELFF	TGTGCCAGCAGCGTAGAAGACACCGGGGAGCTGTTTTTT
TRBV19	TRBJ1-5	TRBD1	.	CASSTLITTGTAFHQPQHF	TGTGCCAGTAGTACACTAATAACGACCGGGACAGCTTTTCATCAGCCCCAGCATTTT